This TCR beta chain was sequenced in a study of control samples from healthy donors and cancer patients. This CDR3 region has 15 residues. V lost 4 bases and J lost 1, with 13 bases in between. Germline CDR1 and CDR2: KGHSH and LQKENI. Produced via immunoSEQ multiplex PCR; TCRdb's table is partial and in-frame only. The sample lists 110,000 to 150,000 clones, 92% occurring once. The specimen was blood. This receptor was identified in a man aged 30-40 years in good health. The chain has TRBV18 and TRBJ1-1; no clear D gene. CDR3 loop: CASSLGTVGNTEAFF. The CDR3 nucleotides read TGTGCCAGCTCACTCGGCACAGTCGGGAACACTGAAGCTTTCTTT.